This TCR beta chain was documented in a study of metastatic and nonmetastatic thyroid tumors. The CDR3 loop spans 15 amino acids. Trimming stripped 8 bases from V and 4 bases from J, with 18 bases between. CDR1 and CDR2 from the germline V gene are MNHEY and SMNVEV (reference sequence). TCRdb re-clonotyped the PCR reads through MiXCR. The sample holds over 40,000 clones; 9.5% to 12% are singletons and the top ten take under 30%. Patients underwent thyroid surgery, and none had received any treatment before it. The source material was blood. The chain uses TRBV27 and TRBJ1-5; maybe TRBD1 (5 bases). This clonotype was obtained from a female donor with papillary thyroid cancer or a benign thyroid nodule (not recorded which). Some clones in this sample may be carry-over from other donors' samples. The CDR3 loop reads CASRKRAGENQPQHF. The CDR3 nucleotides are TGTGCCAGCCGCAAGAGGGCGGGGGAGAATCAGCCCCAGCATTTT.